A single sample gave rise to the 28 T cell receptor beta chains below, sequenced in a study of blood T cell repertoires in COVID-19. Produced via immunoSEQ multiplex PCR; TCRdb's table is partial and in-frame only. In the table there are more than 250,000 clones, 82% of which are singletons. Sequenced: PBMCs or T cells enriched from blood (not recorded which). Receptor source: a man aged 35-49 years who had been exposed to COVID-19.

The chain couples TRBV7-9 to TRBJ2-5, with no clear D. V was clipped by 6 bases and J by 2 bases, with 13 bases between them. CDR1 is SEHNR and CDR2 is FQNEAQ in the germline V gene (reference sequence). There are 14 residues in the CDR3. In nucleotides, the CDR3 is TGTGCCAGCAGGTTGGGCGAATATCAAGAGACCCAGTACTTC. It encodes CASRLGEYQETQYF.

This chain connects TRBV24-1 to TRBJ2-1, with TRBD1 identical over 9 bases. CDR1 is KGHDR, CDR2 SFDVKD, per germline. The J segment lost 6 bases and the V segment lost 5 bases, leaving 13 bases of the junction unmatched. The length of the CDR3 is 17 residues. The CDR3 here is CATSGQTGGEGGNEQFF. The CDR3 nucleotides are TGTGCCACCAGTGGACAGACAGGGGGAGAGGGTGGCAATGAGCAGTTCTTC.

The V and J genes are TRBV6-5 and TRBJ2-7; 10 positions agree with TRBD2. CDR1 and CDR2 from the germline V gene are MNHEY and SVGAGI. Trimming cost V 6 bases and J 4 bases; bases outside gene matches: 6. This CDR3 has 14 residues. CDR3 region: CASRPSGSGYEQYF. The CDR3, as DNA: TGTGCCAGCAGACCTAGCGGGAGTGGGTACGAGCAGTACTTC.

The rearrangement links TRBV24-1 to TRBJ2-5; TRBD1 aligns across 8 bases. CDR1 and CDR2 from the germline V gene are KGHDR and SFDVKD. The J segment lost 4 bases and the V segment lost 2 bases, leaving 5 bases of the junction unmatched. The CDR3 is 15 residues long. The CDR3 DNA is TGTGCCACCAGTGATTGGGGGACAGGAGCAGAGACCCAGTACTTC. This gives the protein CATSDWGTGAETQYF.

The chain links TRBV6-5 to TRBJ2-1, with 7 bases fitting TRBD2. Germline trimming cut 6 bases from V and 2 bases from J; bases unmatched to any gene: 4. From germline, CDR1 is MNHEY and CDR2 SVGAGI. This CDR3 spans 14 amino acids. CDR3 in DNA: TGTGCCAGCAGAAGTCTAGCGGCCTACAATGAGCAGTTCTTC. This encodes CASRSLAAYNEQFF.

In DNA form, the CDR3 reads TGCACCAGCAGCCAAGTGTCAACGTCTAGCGGTTATATGTACGAGCAGTACTTC. Translating it yields CTSSQVSTSSGYMYEQYF. The chain couples TRBV1 to TRBJ2-7; the table's TRBD2 call for D was not verified on the DNA. TRBV1 is a listed pseudogene. This CDR3 spans 18 amino acids.

V usage is TRBV19 and J usage is TRBJ2-5, with TRBD1 identical over 8 bases. CDR1 and CDR2 (germline): LNHDA, SQIVND (reference sequence). With 3 bases clipped from V and 5 bases from J, the junction kept 8 bases outside the gene matches. This CDR3 is 15 amino acids long. The CDR3, as DNA: TGTGCCAGTAGTATTTCAGGGGGCGGATTGGAGACCCAGTACTTC. It encodes CASSISGGGLETQYF.

V usage is TRBV2 and J usage is TRBJ2-7; tentatively, D is TRBD1 (7 bases). Trimming cost V 3 bases and J 2 bases, with 11 bases left between them. This CDR3 is 14 amino acids long. Germline V gives CDR1 SNHLY, CDR2 FYNNEI. CDR3 sequence reads: CASSDRRGPYEQYF. CDR3 nucleotides: TGTGCCAGCAGTGATCGGAGGGGGCCCTACGAGCAGTACTTC.

The J gene is TRBJ1-2, the V gene TRBV27, with TRBD1 matching 7 bases. The J segment lost 0 bases and the V segment lost 2 bases, leaving 3 bases of the junction unmatched. The germline CDR1 and CDR2 sequences are MNHEY and SMNVEV (reference sequence). The CDR3 consists of 15 residues. CDR3 coding DNA: TGTGCCAGCAGTTTAGGGACAGTCCCTAACTATGGCTACACCTTC. Its translation: CASSLGTVPNYGYTF.

The gene calls are TRBV21-1 and TRBJ2-3; the table gives TRBD2 as D, unverified against the DNA. TRBV21-1 is noted as a pseudogene. This CDR3 region has 15 residues. The CDR3 spells CASSKEALAGVTQYF. CDR3 in DNA: TGTGCCAGCAGCAAAGAAGCCCTAGCGGGAGTTACGCAGTATTTT.

The CDR3 protein is CSVVSRGPTNTEAFF. CDR3 DNA: TGCAGCGTTGTCTCCAGGGGTCCTACGAACACTGAAGCTTTCTTT. The chain links TRBV29-1 to TRBJ1-1, with D possibly TRBD1 on 6 matching bases. The germline V gene encodes CDR1 SQVTM and CDR2 ANQGSEA. V was shortened by 4 bases and J by 1 base, with 16 bases between the two germline ends. The CDR3 extends over 15 amino acids.

This clone showed up just a few times. V gene TRBV11-2 combines with J gene TRBJ2-3, with 8 bases fitting TRBD1. Unmatched junction bases numbered 4, after V lost 5 bases and J lost 0 bases. Germline V gives CDR1 SGHAT, CDR2 FQNNGV. The CDR3 extends over 15 amino acids. In nucleotides, the CDR3 is TGTGCCAGCAGCCCCGGGACAGGTAGCACAGATACGCAGTATTTT. Protein sequence: CASSPGTGSTDTQYF.

The chain combines TRBV18 with TRBJ2-5; perhaps TRBD1 as D (6 bases). Germline CDR1 is KGHSH and CDR2 is LQKENI. The CDR3 loop spans 13 amino acids. Deletions cut 6 bases from V and 2 bases from J, with 10 bases between. The CDR3 DNA sequence: TGTGCCAGCTCTACGGACAGACAAGAGACCCAGTACTTC. Translating gives CASSTDRQETQYF.

The chain recombines TRBV27 with TRBJ2-4; no definite D call. This CDR3 comprises 14 residues. Germline CDR1 MNHEY, CDR2 SMNVEV (reference sequence). Trimming removed 5 bases at V and 2 bases at J, with 10 bases between. This CDR3 reads CASSPLISKNIQYF. CDR3 DNA sequence: TGTGCCAGCAGTCCGCTAATTTCCAAAAACATTCAGTACTTC.

V usage is TRBV27 and J usage is TRBJ2-3; maybe TRBD2 (7 bases). The CDR3 contains 16 residues. V shed 5 bases and J shed 5 bases, with 20 bases lying between them. Germline CDR1 MNHEY, CDR2 SMNVEV (reference sequence). CDR3 DNA: TGTGCCAGCAGTCCGGTCCTAGCGGAGGGGGGAGATACGCAGTATTTT. This translates into CASSPVLAEGGDTQYF.

J is TRBJ2-5 and V is TRBV10-3; TRBD2 aligns across 7 bases. This CDR3 is 14 amino acids long. Unmatched junction bases numbered 8, after V lost 5 bases and J lost 5 bases. Per germline, CDR1 ENHRY and CDR2 SYGVKD. Written as DNA, the CDR3 is TGTGCCATCAGTAAAGAAGCGGGATCCGAGACCCAGTACTTC. The encoded protein is CAISKEAGSETQYF.

The V call is TRBV19, the J call TRBJ1-2; TRBD1 matches 7 bases. Germline values: CDR1 LNHDA, CDR2 SQIVND (reference sequence). The V gene end was trimmed by 6 bases and the J gene end by 3 bases; junction bases not matched to a gene: 4. The CDR3 consists of 13 residues. CDR3 nucleotides: TGTGCCAGTAGCCGACAGGGACACTATGGCTACACCTTC. This sequence encodes CASSRQGHYGYTF.

The genes are TRBV5-1 and TRBJ2-1; D not resolved. Germline-derived CDR1 and CDR2 are SGHRS and YFSETQ. The V and J ends lost 1 base and 6 bases respectively, with 14 bases between them. The CDR3 length is 15 residues. For the CDR3, the DNA is TGCGCCAGCAGCTTGTTTGCCCAAAGAGCCAATGAGCAGTTCTTC. It encodes CASSLFAQRANEQFF. The full variable domain, its missing parts supplied by reference TRBV5-1 and TRBJ2-1, is KAGVTQTPRYLIKTRGQQVTLSCSPISGHRSVSWYQQTPGQGLQFLFEYFSETQRNKGNFPGRFSGRQFSNSRSEMNVSTLELGDSALYLCASSLFAQRANEQFFGPGTRLTVL.

The genes are TRBV10-3 and TRBJ2-2; D perhaps matches TRBD1 (6 bases). Looked up from germline, CDR1 is ENHRY and CDR2 is SYGVKD. Trimming stripped 4 bases from V and 1 base from J, with 22 bases between. This CDR3 is 19 amino acids long. The CDR3, as DNA: TGTGCCATCAGTGTGGGGTATTCTGGGGGCAGGCTGAACACCGGGGAGCTGTTTTTT. Translation gives CAISVGYSGGRLNTGELFF.

The V call is TRBV5-5, the J call TRBJ1-4; 7 bases line up with TRBD1. Germline loops: CDR1 SGHKS, CDR2 YYEKEE (reference sequence). The ends lost 1 base at V and 8 bases at J; junction bases unmatched: 8. This CDR3 region has 15 residues. The CDR3 region has the DNA TGTGCCAGCAGCTTGACAGGGGTGATCGAAGAAAAACTGTTTTTT. Translated, it gives CASSLTGVIEEKLFF.

The chain couples TRBV6-5 to TRBJ1-1; maybe TRBD1 (6 bases). The CDR3 contains 15 residues. The V gene's germline CDR1 is MNHEY and CDR2 SVGAGI. The V and J ends lost 6 bases and 0 bases respectively, with 14 bases between them. Here the CDR3 reads CASRPRGLMNTEAFF. The CDR3 bases are TGTGCCAGCAGACCCAGGGGACTAATGAACACTGAAGCTTTCTTT.

The V gene is TRBV27, the J gene TRBJ2-3; 10 nucleotides align to TRBD2. The V and J ends lost 7 bases and 0 bases, in that order; junction bases with no gene match: 13. The CDR3 spans 18 residues. The germline V gene has CDR1 MNHEY and CDR2 SMNVEV (reference sequence). The CDR3 sequence is CASTPSRLAGTSTDTQYF. CDR3 DNA sequence: TGTGCCAGCACACCCTCGCGACTAGCGGGCACTAGCACAGATACGCAGTATTTT.

The rearrangement uses TRBV6-1 and TRBJ2-3, with 7 bases identical to TRBD2. Per germline, CDR1 MNHNS and CDR2 SASEGT. The V gene end was trimmed by 5 bases and the J gene end by 7 bases; junction bases not matched to a gene: 9. The CDR3 is 14 amino acids. The CDR3 is CASSYMSGANTQYF. The CDR3 coding sequence is TGTGCCAGCAGTTATATGAGCGGGGCAAATACGCAGTATTTT.

The chain is built from TRBV11-2 and TRBJ1-1; D is ambiguous. The CDR3 extends over 11 amino acids. Per the germline V gene, CDR1 is SGHAT and CDR2 is FQNNGV. Between the trimmed V and J ends, which lost 5 bases and 5 bases, there was a span of 6 bases. The CDR3: CASSPSTEAFF. Here the CDR3 DNA reads TGTGCCAGCAGCCCCTCTACTGAAGCTTTCTTT.

The J gene is TRBJ1-5, the V gene TRBV6-5; D uncertain. Germline assignment: CDR1 MNHEY and CDR2 SVGAGI. Deletions cut 7 bases from V and 10 bases from J, with 17 bases between. This CDR3 comprises 13 residues. The chain's CDR3 is CASTLDGGQPQHF. In DNA, the CDR3 is TGTGCCAGCACCCTTGACGGTGGGCAACCCCAGCATTTT.

This chain connects TRBV6-5 to TRBJ2-4, with TRBD2 matching 8 bases. Looked up from germline, CDR1 is MNHEY and CDR2 is SVGAGI. The junction had 7 bases not matched to a gene; V was cut back by 6 bases and J by 9 bases. The CDR3 has 13 amino acids. The CDR3 coding sequence is TGTGCCAGCAGAATCCGGGGGGGCCGCATTCAGTACTTC. Protein product: CASRIRGGRIQYF.

The genes are TRBV12-3 or TRBV12-4 and TRBJ2-7; D possibly corresponds to TRBD2 (5 bases). This CDR3 region has 13 residues. Deletions cut 6 bases from V and 4 bases from J, with 13 bases between. The CDR3 DNA reads TGTGCCAGCAGCTTCTCGGACTCTTACGAGCAGTACTTC. This gives the protein CASSFSDSYEQYF.

The V and J genes are TRBV6-1 and TRBJ2-7, with D unresolved. Germline V gene data show CDR1 as MNHNS and CDR2 as SASEGT. The CDR3 is made up of 12 amino acids. The V end was cut by 2 bases, the J end by 4 bases, with 6 bases between. In DNA form, the CDR3 reads TGTGCCAGCAGTGAACTAAAATACGAGCAGTACTTC. Its translation is CASSELKYEQYF.